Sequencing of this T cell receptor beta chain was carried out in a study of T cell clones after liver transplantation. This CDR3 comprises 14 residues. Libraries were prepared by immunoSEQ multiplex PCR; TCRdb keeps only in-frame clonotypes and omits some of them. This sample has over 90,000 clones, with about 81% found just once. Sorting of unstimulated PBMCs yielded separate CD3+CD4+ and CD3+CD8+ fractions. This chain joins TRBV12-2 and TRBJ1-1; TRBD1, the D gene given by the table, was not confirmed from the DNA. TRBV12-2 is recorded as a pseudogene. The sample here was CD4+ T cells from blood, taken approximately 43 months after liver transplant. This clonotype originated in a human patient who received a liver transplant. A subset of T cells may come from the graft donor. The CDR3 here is CASRQFQGNTEAFF. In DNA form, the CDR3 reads TGTGCAAGTCGCCAGTTCCAGGGGAACACTGAAGCTTTCTTT.